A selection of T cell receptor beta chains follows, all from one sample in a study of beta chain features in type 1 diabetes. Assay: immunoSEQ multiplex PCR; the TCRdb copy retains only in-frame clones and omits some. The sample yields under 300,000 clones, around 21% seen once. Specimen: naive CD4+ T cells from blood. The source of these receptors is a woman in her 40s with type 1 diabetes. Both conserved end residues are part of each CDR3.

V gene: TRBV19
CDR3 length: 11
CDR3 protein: CASRGAYGYTF

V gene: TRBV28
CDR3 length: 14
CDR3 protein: CASSLQAAKNIQYF

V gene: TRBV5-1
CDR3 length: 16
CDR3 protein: CASSVAEGGDYNEQFF

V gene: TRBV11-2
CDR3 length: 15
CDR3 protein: CASSRPGTSVDTQYF

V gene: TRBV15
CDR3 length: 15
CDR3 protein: CATSRLQAGQETQYF

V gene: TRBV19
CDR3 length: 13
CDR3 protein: CASSIIRGDTQYF

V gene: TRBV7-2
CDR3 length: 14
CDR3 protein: CASSSSGGTDTQYF

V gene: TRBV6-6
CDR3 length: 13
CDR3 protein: CASSPPGTDTQYF

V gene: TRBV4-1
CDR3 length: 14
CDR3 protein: CASSPRQGNYGYTF

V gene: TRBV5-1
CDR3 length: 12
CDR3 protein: CASSPRGIEQFF

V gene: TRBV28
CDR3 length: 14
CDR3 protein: CASRGQGDSYEQYF

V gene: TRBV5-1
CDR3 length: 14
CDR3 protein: CASSLRRDSYEQYF

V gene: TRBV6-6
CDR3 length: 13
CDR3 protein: CASQGGVRQPQHF

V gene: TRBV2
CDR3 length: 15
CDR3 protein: CASSEAPRVNTEAFF

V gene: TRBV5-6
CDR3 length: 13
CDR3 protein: CASNREENTEAFF

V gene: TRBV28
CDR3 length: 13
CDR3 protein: CASTIGTSYEQYF

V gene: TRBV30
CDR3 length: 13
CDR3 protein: CAWGSQEDQPQHF

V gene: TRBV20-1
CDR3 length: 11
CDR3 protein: CSAPEGETQYF

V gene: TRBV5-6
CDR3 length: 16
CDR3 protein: CASSLVGQGTAYEQYF

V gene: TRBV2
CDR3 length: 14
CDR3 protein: CASSSQGANYGYTF

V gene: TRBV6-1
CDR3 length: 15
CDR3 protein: CASSARTGWEYEQYF

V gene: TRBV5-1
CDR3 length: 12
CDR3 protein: CASSDSADTQYF

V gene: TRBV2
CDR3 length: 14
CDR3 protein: CASDPGSSYNEQFF

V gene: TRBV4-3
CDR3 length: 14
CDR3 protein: CASSQQPGGQPQHF

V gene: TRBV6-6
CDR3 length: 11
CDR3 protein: CASSPETEAFF

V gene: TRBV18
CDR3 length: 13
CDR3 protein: CASSPNRENEQYF

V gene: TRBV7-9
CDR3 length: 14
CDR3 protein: CASTRTGDNQPQHF

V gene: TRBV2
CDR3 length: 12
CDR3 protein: CASSDGSGRKFF

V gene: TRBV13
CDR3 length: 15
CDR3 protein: CASSRGTGAGNTIYF

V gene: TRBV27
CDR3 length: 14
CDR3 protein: CASNSDRGLLEAFF

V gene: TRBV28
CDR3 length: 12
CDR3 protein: CASTSDRDEQYF

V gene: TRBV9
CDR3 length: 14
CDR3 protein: CASSATSGTDTQYF

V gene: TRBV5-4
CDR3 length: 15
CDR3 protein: CASSLAGQGGEKLFF

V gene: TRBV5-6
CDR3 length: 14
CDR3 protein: CASSLSSYTGELFF

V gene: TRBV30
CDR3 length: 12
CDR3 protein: CAWSTGSYEQYF

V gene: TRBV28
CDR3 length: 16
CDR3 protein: CASSLLSGGVYNEQFF

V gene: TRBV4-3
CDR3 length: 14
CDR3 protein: CASSPGVVNTEAFF

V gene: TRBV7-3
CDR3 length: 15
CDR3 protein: CASSLTYAGADGYTF

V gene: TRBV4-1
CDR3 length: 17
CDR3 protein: CASSTSETWGRNQPQHF

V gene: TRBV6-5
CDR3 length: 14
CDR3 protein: CASSYVAGPTEAFF

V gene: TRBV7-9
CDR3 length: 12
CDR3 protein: CASSPRHYEQYF

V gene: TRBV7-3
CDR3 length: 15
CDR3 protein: CASSRGLAGDNEQFF

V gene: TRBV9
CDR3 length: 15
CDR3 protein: CASSLPAGSTDTQYF

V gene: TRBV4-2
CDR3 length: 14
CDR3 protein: CASRTGIGANVLTF

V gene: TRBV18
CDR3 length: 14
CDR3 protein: CASSPALSYNEQFF

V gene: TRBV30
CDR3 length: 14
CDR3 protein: CAWSPGQTSQPQHF

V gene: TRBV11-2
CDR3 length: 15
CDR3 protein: CASRVAGGGYNEQFF

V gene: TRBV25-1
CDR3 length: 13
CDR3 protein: CASRPGFNYGYTF

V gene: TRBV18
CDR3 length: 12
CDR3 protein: CASSPDSYGYTF

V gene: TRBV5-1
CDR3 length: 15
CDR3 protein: CASSPEAGIRETQYF

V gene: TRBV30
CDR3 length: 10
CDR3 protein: CVAKGIEAFF

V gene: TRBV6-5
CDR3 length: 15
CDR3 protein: CASSYSRQRNSPLHF

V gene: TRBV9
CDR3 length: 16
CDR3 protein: CASSPGLAVQEYEQFF

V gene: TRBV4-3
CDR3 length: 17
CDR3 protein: CASSQSYFGVSGYGYTF

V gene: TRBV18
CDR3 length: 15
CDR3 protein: CASSPQGASLHEQYF

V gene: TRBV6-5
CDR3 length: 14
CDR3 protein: CASRAGTAWREAFF

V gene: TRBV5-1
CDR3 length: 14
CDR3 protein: CASSLSSITDTQYF

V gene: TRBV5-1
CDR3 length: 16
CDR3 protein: CASSRAGLAGPYEQYF

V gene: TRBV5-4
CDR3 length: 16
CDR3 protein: CASSLAPRGPNTEAFF

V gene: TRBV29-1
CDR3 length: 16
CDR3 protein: CSVSGGTGGDTGELFF